This T cell receptor (beta chain) was identified in a study of T cell clonality in common variable immunodeficiency. On this clone: Its target is unknown. Read sequence stops 3 residues before the CDR3 end, and the germline J gene provides the missing end.

Data came from immunoSEQ multiplex PCR; TCRdb stores just in-frame clones and leaves some out. This sample carries roughly 13,000 clones, none of them present only once. Whole-study results and caveats: Common variable immunodeficiency TCR beta sequences reportedly had fewer deletions and N-nucleotide insertions.

V was shortened by 5 bases and J by 4 bases, with 20 bases between the two germline ends. CDR3 size: 16 residues. The germline gives CDR1 LNHDA, CDR2 SQIVND (reference sequence). What was sequenced was peripheral blood mononuclear cells. This chain links TRBV19 with TRBJ2-5, with D possibly matching TRBD2 (6 bases). The TCR originated in a human donor with common variable immunodeficiency. CDR3 loop: CASSLLGGDMGETQYF. The covered CDR3 bases are TGTGCCAGTAGTCTCCTGGGGGGAGATATGGGAGAGACC. Variable domain in full (rest from reference TRBV19 and TRBJ2-5): DGGITQSPKYLFRKEGQNVTLSCEQNLNHDAMYWYRQDPGQGLRLIYYSQIVNDFQKGDIAEGYSVSREKKESFPLTVTSAQKNPTAFYLCASSLLGGDMGETQYFGPGTRLLVL.